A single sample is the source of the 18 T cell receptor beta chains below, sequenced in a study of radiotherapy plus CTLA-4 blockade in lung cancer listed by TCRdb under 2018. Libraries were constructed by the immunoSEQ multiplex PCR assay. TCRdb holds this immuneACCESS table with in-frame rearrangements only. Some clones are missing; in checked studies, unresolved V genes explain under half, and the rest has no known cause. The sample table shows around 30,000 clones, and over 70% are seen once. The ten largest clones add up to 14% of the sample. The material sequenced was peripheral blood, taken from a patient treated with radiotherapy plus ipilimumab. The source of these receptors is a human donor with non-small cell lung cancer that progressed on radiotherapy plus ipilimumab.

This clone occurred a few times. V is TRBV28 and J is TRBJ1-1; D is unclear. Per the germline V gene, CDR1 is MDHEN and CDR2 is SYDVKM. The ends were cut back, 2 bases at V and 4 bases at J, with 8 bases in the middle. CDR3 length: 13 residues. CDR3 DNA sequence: TGTGCCAGCAGTTTAACCCCAACCACTGAAGCTTTCTTT. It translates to CASSLTPTTEAFF.

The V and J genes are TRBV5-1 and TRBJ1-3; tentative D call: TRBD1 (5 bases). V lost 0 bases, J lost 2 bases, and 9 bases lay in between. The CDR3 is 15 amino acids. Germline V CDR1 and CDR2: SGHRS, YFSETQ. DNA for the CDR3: TGCGCCAGCAGCTTGGCCGGGGGGGCTGGAAACACCATATATTTT. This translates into CASSLAGGAGNTIYF.

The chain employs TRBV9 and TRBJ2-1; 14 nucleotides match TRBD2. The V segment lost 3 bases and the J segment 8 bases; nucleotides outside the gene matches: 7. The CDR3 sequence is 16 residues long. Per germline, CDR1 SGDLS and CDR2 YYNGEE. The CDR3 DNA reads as TGTGCCAGCAGCGCCGGACTAGCGGGAGGTGCCGATGAGCAGTTCTTC. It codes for CASSAGLAGGADEQFF. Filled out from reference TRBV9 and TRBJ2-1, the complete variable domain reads DSGVTQTPKHLITATGQRVTLRCSPRSGDLSVYWYQQSLDQGLQFLIQYYNGEERAKGNILERFSAQQFPDLHSELNLSSLELGDSALYFCASSAGLAGGADEQFFGPGTRLTVL.

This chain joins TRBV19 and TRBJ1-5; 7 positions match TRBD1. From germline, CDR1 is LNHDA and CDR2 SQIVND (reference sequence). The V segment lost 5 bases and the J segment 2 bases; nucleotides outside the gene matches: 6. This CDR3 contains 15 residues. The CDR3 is CASSFGTAGNQPQHF. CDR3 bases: TGTGCCAGTAGTTTCGGGACAGCAGGCAATCAGCCCCAGCATTTT.

Here the CDR3 reads CASSLYMGSWGYTF. The CDR3 nucleotides are TGTGCCAGCAGTTTATATATGGGGTCTTGGGGCTACACCTTC. The rearrangement joins TRBV27 to TRBJ1-2; D gene unclear. This CDR3 has 14 amino acids. Germline V gene lookup returns CDR1 MNHEY and CDR2 SMNVEV (reference sequence). Trimming stripped 1 base from V and 8 bases from J, with 14 bases between.

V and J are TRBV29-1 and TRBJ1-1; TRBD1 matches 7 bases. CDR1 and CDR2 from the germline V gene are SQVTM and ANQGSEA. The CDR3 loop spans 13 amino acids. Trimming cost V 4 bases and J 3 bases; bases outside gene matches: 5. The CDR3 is CSVAGGKYTEAFF. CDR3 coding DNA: TGCAGCGTTGCAGGGGGGAAATACACTGAAGCTTTCTTT.

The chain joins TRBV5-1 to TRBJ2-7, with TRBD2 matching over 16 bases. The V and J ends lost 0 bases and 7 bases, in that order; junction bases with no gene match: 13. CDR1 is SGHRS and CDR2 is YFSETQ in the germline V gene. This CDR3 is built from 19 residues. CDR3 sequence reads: CASSLAPGLAGGPNREQYF. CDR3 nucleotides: TGCGCCAGCAGCTTGGCTCCGGGACTAGCGGGAGGGCCCAATAGGGAGCAGTACTTC.

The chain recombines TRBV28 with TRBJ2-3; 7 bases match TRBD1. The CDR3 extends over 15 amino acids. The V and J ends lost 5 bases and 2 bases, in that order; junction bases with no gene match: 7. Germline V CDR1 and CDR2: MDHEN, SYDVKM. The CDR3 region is CASSTRTGYTDTQYF. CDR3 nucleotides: TGTGCCAGCAGTACGCGGACAGGCTACACAGATACGCAGTATTTT.

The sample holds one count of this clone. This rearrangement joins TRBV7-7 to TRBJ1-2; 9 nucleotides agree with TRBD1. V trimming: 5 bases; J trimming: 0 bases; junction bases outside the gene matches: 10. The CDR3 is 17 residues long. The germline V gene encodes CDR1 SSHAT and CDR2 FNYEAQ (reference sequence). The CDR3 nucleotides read TGTGCCAGCAGCGACAGCCCCGACAGGGGGGCTAACTATGGCTACACCTTC. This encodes CASSDSPDRGANYGYTF.

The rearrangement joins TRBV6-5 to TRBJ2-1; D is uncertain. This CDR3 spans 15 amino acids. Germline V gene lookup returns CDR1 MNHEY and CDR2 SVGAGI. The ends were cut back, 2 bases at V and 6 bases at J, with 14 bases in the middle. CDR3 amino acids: CASSYQTHPGNEQFF. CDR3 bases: TGTGCCAGCAGTTACCAAACCCATCCTGGCAATGAGCAGTTCTTC.

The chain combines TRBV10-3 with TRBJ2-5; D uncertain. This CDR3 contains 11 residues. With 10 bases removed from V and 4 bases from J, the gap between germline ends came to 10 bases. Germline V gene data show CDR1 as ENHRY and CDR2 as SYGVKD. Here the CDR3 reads CANSNGETQYF. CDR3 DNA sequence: TGTGCCAATTCCAATGGAGAGACCCAGTACTTC.

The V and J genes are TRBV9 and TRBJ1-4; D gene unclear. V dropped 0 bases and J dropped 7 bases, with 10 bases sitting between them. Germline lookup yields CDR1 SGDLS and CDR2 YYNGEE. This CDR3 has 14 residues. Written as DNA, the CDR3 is TGTGCCAGCAGCGTAGGCTTTTCGAGTGAAAAACTGTTTTTT. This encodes CASSVGFSSEKLFF.

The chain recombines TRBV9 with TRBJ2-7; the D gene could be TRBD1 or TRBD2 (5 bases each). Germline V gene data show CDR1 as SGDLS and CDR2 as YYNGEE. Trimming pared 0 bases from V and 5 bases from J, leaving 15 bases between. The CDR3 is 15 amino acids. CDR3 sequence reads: CASSVGRSRGDEQYF. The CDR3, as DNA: TGTGCCAGCAGCGTAGGGAGGAGTAGGGGCGACGAGCAGTACTTC.

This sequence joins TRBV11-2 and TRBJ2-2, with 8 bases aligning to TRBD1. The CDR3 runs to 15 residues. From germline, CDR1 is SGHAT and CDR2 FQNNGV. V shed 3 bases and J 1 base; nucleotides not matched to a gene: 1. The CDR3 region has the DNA TGTGCCAGCAGCTTCGGACAGGGGAACACCGGGGAGCTGTTTTTT. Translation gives CASSFGQGNTGELFF.

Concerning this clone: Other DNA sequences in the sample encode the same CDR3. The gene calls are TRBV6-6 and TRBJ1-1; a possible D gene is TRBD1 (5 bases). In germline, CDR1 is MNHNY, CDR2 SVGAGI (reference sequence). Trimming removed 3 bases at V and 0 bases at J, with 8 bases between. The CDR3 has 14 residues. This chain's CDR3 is CASSYQGVNTEAFF. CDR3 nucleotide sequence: TGTGCCAGCAGTTATCAGGGAGTGAACACTGAAGCTTTCTTT.

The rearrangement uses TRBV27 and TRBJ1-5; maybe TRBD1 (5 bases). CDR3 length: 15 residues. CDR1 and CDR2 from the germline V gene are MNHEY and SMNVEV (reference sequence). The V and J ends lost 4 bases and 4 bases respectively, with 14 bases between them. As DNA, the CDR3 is TGTGCCAGCAGTTCAAGGGGAGCCCTAAATCAGCCCCAGCATTTT. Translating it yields CASSSRGALNQPQHF.

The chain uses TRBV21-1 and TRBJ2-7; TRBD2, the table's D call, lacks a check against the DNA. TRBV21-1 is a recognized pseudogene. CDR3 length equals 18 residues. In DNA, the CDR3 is TGTGCCAGCCAACGGTCGTCTAGCGACCCAGGAAGGAGGTACGAGCAGTACTTC. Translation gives CASQRSSSDPGRRYEQYF.

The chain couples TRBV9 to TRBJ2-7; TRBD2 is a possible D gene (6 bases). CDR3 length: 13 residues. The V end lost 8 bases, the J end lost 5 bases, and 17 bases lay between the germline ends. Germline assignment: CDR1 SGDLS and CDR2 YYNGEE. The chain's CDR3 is CASADSGTHEQYF. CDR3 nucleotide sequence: TGTGCCAGTGCGGATAGCGGCACACACGAGCAGTACTTC.